The present T cell receptor beta chain was sequenced within a study of tumor-infiltrating lymphocytes in primary liver carcinoma. Study information: Participating patients were men and women between 30 and 69 years old.

Starting from 400 to 500 ng of total RNA, TCR beta cDNA was produced with a primer in the constant region. Nested multiplex PCR, run for three rounds with slightly modified ARM-PCR, yielded TCR beta libraries. Forward primers for TRBV1-TRBV30 and a C-beta reverse primer served the first two PCR rounds, at roughly 10 cycles each. TCRdb re-called the multiplex PCR reads through MiXCR, storing one row per CDR3 protein. The repertoire holds about 320,000 distinct CDR3 sequences, about 62% seen once, with roughly 9% in the top ten. Alongside blood RNA obtained from unsorted whole blood, germline DNA was also extracted. With respect to this clonotype: A much larger clonotype is one base distant, so this may be a read error.

CDR3 size: 15 residues. Germline CDR1 and CDR2: MNHEY and SVGEGT. With V trimmed by 2 bases and J by 7 bases, 10 bases remained unmatched. The rearrangement joins TRBV6-2 or TRBV6-3 to TRBJ2-5; 7 positions agree with TRBD2. The clonotype comes from a man aged 35-49 years with primary liver carcinoma and hepatitis B virus infection. Material: peripheral blood. The CDR3 loop reads CASSYGFAGVGTQYF. The DNA of the CDR3 is TGTGCCAGCAGTTACGGATTCGCGGGAGTAGGGACCCAGTACTTC.